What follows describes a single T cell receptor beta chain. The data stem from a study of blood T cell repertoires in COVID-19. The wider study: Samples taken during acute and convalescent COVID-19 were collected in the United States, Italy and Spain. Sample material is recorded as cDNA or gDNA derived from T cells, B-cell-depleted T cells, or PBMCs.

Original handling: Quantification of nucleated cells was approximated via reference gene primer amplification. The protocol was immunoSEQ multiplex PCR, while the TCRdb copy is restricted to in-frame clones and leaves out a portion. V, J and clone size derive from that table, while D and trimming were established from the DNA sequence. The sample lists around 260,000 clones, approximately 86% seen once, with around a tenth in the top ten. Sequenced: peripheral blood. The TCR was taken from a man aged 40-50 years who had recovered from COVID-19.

CDR3 loop: CASSERQLGNTIYF. In nucleotides, the CDR3 is TGTGCCAGCAGTGAACGTCAACTAGGAAACACCATATATTTT. V gene TRBV2 combines with J gene TRBJ1-3, with D unclear. The germline V and J ends were trimmed by 2 bases and 4 bases, with 9 bases remaining between them. The CDR3 length is 14 residues. Per germline, CDR1 SNHLY and CDR2 FYNNEI.